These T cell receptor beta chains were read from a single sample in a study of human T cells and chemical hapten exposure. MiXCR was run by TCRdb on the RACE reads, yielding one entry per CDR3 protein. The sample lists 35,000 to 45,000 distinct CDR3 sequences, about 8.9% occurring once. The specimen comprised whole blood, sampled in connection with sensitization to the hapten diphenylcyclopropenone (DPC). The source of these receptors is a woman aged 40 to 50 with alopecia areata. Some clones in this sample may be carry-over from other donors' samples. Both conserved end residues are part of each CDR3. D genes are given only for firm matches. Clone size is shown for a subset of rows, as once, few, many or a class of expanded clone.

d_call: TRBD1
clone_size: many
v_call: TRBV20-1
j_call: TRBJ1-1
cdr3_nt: TGCAGTGCTTCCTACAGGGGCCTCACTGAAGCTTTCTTT
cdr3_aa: CSASYRGLTEAFF

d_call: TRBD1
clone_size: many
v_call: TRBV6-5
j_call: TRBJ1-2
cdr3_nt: TGTGCCAGCAGTTACTCCCCTGGACAGGGTCCAAGCTATGGCTACACCTTC
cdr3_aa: CASSYSPGQGPSYGYTF

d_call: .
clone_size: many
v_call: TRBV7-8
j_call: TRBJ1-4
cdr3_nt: TGTGCCAGCAGCTTAAATACGGAGGGTGAAAAACTGTTTTTT
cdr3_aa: CASSLNTEGEKLFF

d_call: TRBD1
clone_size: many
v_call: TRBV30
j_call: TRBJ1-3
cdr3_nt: TGTGCCTGGAGTTCCAGGGGGCTTGGGGACACCATATATTTT
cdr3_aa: CAWSSRGLGDTIYF

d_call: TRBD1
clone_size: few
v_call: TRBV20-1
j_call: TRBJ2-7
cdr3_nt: TGCAGTGCTATTGGGACAGGGTACTACGAGCAGTACTTC
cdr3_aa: CSAIGTGYYEQYF

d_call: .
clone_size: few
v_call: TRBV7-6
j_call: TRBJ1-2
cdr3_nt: TGTGCCAGCAGCTTACAGGAGGGAATTAACTATGGCTACACCTTC
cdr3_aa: CASSLQEGINYGYTF

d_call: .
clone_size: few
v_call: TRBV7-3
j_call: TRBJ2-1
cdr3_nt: TGTGCCAGCAGCATTCTTCCCGGGACAAGCTCCTACAATGAGCAGTTCTTC
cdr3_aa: CASSILPGTSSYNEQFF

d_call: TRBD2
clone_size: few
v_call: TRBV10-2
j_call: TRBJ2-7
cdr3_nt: TGCGCCAGCTCAGGACTAGCGGGGGAACCCTACGAGCAGTACTTC
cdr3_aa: CASSGLAGEPYEQYF

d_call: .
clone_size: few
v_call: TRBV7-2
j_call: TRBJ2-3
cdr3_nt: TGTGCCAGCAGTCGCCAGGGCGTTCAGAGAGATACGCAGTATTTT
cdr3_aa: CASSRQGVQRDTQYF

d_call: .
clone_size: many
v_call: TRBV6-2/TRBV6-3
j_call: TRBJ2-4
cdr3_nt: TGTGCCAGCAGATCGAAGTTACTAGCCAAAAACATTCAGTACTTC
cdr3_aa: CASRSKLLAKNIQYF

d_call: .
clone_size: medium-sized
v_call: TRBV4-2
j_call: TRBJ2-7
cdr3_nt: TGTGCCAGCAGCCCCGGTCGGGGAGACTCCTACGAGCAGTACTTC
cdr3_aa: CASSPGRGDSYEQYF

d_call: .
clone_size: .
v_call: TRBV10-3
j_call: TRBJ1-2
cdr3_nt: TGTGCCACCGGCGAGGGGTTTGGCTACACCTTC
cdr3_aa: CATGEGFGYTF

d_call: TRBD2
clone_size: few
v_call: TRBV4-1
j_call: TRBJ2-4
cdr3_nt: TGCGCCAGCAGCCAAGATTCTCGCAGCGGGGGAAACATTCAGTACTTC
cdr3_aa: CASSQDSRSGGNIQYF

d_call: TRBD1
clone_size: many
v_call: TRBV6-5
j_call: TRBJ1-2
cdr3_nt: TGTGCCAGCAGTTACATACCGGGACAGGGCGGCTATGGCTACACCTTC
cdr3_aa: CASSYIPGQGGYGYTF

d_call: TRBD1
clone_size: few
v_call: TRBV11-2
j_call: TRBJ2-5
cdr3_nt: TGTGCCAGCAGCCGAGGGACAGGGGGCTACGAAGAGACCCAGTACTTC
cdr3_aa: CASSRGTGGYEETQYF

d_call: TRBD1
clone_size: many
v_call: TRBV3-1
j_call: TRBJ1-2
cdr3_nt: TGTGCCAGCAGTCAAACAGGGACAGGCTCTGGCTACACCTTC
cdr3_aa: CASSQTGTGSGYTF

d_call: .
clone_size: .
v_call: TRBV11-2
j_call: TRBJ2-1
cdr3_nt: TGTGCCAGCAGCTTAGGGTTTAGCGGAGAGCAGTTCTTC
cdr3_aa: CASSLGFSGEQFF

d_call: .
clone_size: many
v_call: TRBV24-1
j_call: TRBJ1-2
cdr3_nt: TGTGCCACCAGTGAGCCCCAGGAGGGCTACACCTTC
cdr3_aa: CATSEPQEGYTF

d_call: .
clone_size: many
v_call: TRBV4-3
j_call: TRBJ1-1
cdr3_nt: TGCGCCAGCAGCCAAGAGTCTTGGGCAGGTAGGGTGATGAACACTGAAGCTTTCTTT
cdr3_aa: CASSQESWAGRVMNTEAFF

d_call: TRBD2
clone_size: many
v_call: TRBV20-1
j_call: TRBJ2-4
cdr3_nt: TGCAGTGCTACTGGCGGGGGGGCCAAAAACATTCAGTACTTC
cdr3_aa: CSATGGGAKNIQYF

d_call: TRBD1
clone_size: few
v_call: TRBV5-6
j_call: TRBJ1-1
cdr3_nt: TGTGCCAGCAGCTCGCGGGGCAGGGGGCCCGGCACTGAAGCTTTCTTT
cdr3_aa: CASSSRGRGPGTEAFF

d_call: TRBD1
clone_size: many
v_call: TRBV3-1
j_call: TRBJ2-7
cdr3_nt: TGTGCCAGCAGCCAAGATCTGTCCCTTACAGGGGCCTACGAGCAGTACTTC
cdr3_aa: CASSQDLSLTGAYEQYF

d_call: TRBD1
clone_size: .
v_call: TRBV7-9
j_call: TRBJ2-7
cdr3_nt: TGTGCCAGCAGAAAAGGGACAGACTACGAGCAGTACTTC
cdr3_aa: CASRKGTDYEQYF

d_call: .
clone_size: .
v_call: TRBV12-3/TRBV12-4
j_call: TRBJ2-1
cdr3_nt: TGTGCCAGCAGTTTAGTAAAGCGTAAAAATGAGCAGTTCTTC
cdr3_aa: CASSLVKRKNEQFF

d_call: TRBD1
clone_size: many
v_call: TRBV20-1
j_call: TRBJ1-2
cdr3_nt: TGCAGTGCTAAGGGACAGGGATTTAACTATGGCTACACCTTC
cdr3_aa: CSAKGQGFNYGYTF

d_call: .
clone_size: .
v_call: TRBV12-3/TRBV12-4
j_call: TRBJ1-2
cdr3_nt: TGTGCCAGCAGTTTAGACAGGGTGGCCTATGGCTACACCTTC
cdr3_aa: CASSLDRVAYGYTF

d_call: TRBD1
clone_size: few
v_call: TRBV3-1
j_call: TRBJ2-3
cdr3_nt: TGTGCCAGCAGCCAAGACGGGACAGTCACAGATACGCAGTATTTT
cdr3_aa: CASSQDGTVTDTQYF

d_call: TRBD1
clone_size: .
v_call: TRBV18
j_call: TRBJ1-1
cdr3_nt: TGTGCCAGCTCACCCAGGCTAGACAGGGACACTGAAGCTTTCTTT
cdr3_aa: CASSPRLDRDTEAFF

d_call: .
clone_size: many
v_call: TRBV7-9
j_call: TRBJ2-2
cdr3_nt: TGTGCCAGCAGCTGGCGGGGAACAGGGGAGCTGTTTTTT
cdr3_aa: CASSWRGTGELFF

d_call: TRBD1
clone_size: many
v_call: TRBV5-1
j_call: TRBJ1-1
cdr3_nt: TGCGCCAGCAGCTTACTGGACAGGGAAGACACTGAAGCTTTCTTT
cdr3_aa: CASSLLDREDTEAFF

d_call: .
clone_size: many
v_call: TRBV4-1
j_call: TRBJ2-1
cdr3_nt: TGCGCCAGCAGCCAAGAGGACGGAGACAATGAGCAGTTCTTC
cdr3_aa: CASSQEDGDNEQFF

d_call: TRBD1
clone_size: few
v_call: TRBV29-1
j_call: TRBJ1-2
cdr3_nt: TGCAGCGTTCGGGCCCGGGACAGGGCTTCTAACTATGGCTACACCTTC
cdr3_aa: CSVRARDRASNYGYTF

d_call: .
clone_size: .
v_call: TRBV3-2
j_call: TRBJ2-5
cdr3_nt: TGTGCCAGCAGCCAACTACTAGCGGGGGAAGAGACCCAGTACTTC
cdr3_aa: CASSQLLAGEETQYF

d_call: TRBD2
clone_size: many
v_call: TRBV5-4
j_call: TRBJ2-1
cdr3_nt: TGTGCCAGCAGCTTGATGCGGGGGGAAGGCAATGAGCAGTTCTTC
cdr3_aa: CASSLMRGEGNEQFF

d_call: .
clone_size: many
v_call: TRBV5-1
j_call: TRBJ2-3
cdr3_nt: TGCGCCAGCAGCCTTACCCACTCGGATACGCAGTATTTT
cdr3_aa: CASSLTHSDTQYF

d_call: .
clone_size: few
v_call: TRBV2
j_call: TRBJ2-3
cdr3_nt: TGTGCCAGCAGAGCATTAGATACGCAGTATTTT
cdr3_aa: CASRALDTQYF

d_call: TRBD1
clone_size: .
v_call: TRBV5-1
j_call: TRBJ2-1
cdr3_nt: TGCGCCAGCAGCATCGGACAGGGCATGAATGAGCAGTTCTTC
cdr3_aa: CASSIGQGMNEQFF

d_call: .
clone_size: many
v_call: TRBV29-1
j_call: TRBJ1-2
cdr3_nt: TGCAGCGTTATGACCCCTAGGGACGGCTACACCTTC
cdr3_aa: CSVMTPRDGYTF

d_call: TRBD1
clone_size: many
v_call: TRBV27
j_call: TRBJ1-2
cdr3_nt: TGTGCCAGCAGTTTGGGTTGGACAGGGGGCCACTATGGCTACACCTTC
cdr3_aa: CASSLGWTGGHYGYTF

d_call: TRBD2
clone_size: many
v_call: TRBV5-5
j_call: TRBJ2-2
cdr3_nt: TGTGCCAGCAGCTTGACTAGCGGGCTGGTCGGGGAGCTGTTTTTT
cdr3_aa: CASSLTSGLVGELFF

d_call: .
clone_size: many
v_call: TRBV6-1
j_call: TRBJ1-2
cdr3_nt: TGTGCCAGCAGTGAACAGGGGAGATCCCACTATGGCTACACCTTC
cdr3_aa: CASSEQGRSHYGYTF

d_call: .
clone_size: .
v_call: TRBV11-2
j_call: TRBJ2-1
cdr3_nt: TGTGCCAGCAGCTCCGCGATCACCTACAATGAGCAGTTCTTC
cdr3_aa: CASSSAITYNEQFF

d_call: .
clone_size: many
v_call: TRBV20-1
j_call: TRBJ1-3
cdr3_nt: TGCAGTGCTAGTCTCCAGGCAGGGGGAAACACCATATATTTT
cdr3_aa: CSASLQAGGNTIYF

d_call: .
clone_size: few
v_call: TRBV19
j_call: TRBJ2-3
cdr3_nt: TGTGCCAGTAGTTTTCGAGGAGATACGCAGTATTTT
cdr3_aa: CASSFRGDTQYF

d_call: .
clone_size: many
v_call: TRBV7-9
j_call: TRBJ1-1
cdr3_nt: TGTGCCAGCAGCCCTCCGACAGCCTCCTACTCTAGCACTGAAGCTTTCTTT
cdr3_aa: CASSPPTASYSSTEAFF

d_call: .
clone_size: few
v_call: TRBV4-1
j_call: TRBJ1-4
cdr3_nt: TGCGCCAGCAGCCAAGCCAGGGAAGGCCTTGATGAAAAACTGTTTTTT
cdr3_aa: CASSQAREGLDEKLFF

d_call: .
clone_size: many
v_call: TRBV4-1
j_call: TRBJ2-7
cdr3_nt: TGCGCCAGCAGCCAAGATTTCGGTTCCTACGAGCAGTACTTC
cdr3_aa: CASSQDFGSYEQYF

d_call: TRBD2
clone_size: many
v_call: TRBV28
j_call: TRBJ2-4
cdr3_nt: TGTGCCACCACGCGGGAGGTCGTCAAAAACATTCAGTACTTC
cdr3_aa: CATTREVVKNIQYF

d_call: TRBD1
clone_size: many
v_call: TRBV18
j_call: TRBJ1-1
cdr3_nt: TGTGCCAGCTCACCAGGACAGGGTGTATCTGAAGCTTTCTTT
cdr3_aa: CASSPGQGVSEAFF

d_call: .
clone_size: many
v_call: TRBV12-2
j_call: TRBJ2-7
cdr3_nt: TGTGCAAGTCGCTTAGAAGGCTGGCTAGTGGGGGCCTACGAGCAGTACTTC
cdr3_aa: CASRLEGWLVGAYEQYF

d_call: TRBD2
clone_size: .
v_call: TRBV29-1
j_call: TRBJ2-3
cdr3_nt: TGCAGCGGGACTAGCGGGGGAGTAGATTATTTT
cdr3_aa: CSGTSGGVDYF

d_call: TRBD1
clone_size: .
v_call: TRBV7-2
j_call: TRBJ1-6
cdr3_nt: TGTGCCAGCAGCAGGGGACAGGCGAACTCCTATAATTCACCCCTCCACTTT
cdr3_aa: CASSRGQANSYNSPLHF

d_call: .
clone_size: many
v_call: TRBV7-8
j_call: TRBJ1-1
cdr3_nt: TGTGCCAGCAGCCCCCGACGGGGGGACACTGAAGCTTTCTTT
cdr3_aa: CASSPRRGDTEAFF

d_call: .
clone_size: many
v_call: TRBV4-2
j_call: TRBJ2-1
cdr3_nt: TGTGCCAGCAGCCAGCCTGTGTGGGGGGCCTCCAATGAGCAGTTCTTC
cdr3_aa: CASSQPVWGASNEQFF

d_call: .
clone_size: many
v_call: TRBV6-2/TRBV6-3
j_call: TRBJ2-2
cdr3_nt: TGTGCCAGCAGTTCGAACTCTGTGACCGGGGAGCTGTTTTTT
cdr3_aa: CASSSNSVTGELFF

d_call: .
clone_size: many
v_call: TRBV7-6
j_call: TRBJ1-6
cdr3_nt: TGTGCCAGCAGCGTCAGGAGCTCCTATAATTCACCCCTCCACTTT
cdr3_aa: CASSVRSSYNSPLHF

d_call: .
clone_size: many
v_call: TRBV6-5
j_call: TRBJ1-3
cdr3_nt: TGTGCCAGCAGTCCGCGGGGAACAAATGGAAACACCATATATTTT
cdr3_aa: CASSPRGTNGNTIYF

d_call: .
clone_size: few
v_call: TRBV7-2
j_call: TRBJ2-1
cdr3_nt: TGTGCCAGCCGTTTCGCCGGGGGTCCCTCCTACAATGAGCAGTTCTTC
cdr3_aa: CASRFAGGPSYNEQFF

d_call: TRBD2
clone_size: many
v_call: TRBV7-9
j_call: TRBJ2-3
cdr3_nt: TGTGCCAGCAGCTTGGGGAGGGGCTCAGATACGCAGTATTTT
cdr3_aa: CASSLGRGSDTQYF